Listed here are 29 T cell receptor beta chains from one sample, sequenced in a study of OX40 agonist ivuxolimab in advanced cancers. Sequencing was performed with immunoSEQ multiplex PCR; in TCRdb, only in-frame clones are kept and a portion is missing. The sample yields tens of thousands of clones, roughly 89% seen once. Sample: CD4+ or CD8+ T cells sorted from blood, taken in a trial of the OX40 agonist ivuxolimab. Receptors originate from an adult with an advanced solid tumor such as melanoma, head and neck, liver or kidney cancer.

V usage is TRBV2 and J usage is TRBJ1-1; possibly TRBD1 for D (6 bases). CDR1 is SNHLY, CDR2 FYNNEI, per germline. Trimming left V 7 bases short and J 3 bases short, with 15 bases between. The CDR3 has 14 residues. As DNA, the CDR3 is TGTGCCAGCAAGCAGAGGACAGCCCACACTGAAGCTTTCTTT. It is translated as CASKQRTAHTEAFF.

V usage is TRBV4-1 and J usage is TRBJ2-1, with 8 bases matching TRBD1. This CDR3 has 16 amino acids. Germline values: CDR1 MGHRA, CDR2 YSYEKL. The J segment lost 4 bases and the V segment lost 3 bases, leaving 8 bases of the junction unmatched. CDR3 sequence: CASSQLDRASYNEQFF. The CDR3 DNA reads TGCGCCAGCAGCCAGCTGGACAGGGCGTCGTACAATGAGCAGTTCTTC.

The rearrangement joins TRBV5-4 to TRBJ2-7, with D unresolved. Germline assignment: CDR1 SGHNT and CDR2 YYREEE (reference sequence). The V end was cut by 4 bases, the J end by 0 bases, with 11 bases between. There are 14 residues in the CDR3. The CDR3 sequence is CASSLEKNSYEQYF. DNA for the CDR3: TGTGCCAGCAGCCTCGAGAAGAACTCCTACGAGCAGTACTTC. The entire variable domain, with the rest obtained from reference TRBV5-4 and TRBJ2-7, is as follows: ETGVTQSPTHLIKTRGQQVTLRCSSQSGHNTVSWYQQALGQGPQFIFQYYREEENGRGNFPPRFSGLQFPNYSSELNVNALELDDSALYLCASSLEKNSYEQYFGPGTRLTVT.

CDR3 residues: CASSESTDTQYF. The CDR3 DNA reads TGTGCCAGCAGCGAGAGCACAGATACGCAGTATTTT. This chain links TRBV9 with TRBJ2-3; the D is unclear. Germline V gene sequence: CDR1 SGDLS, CDR2 YYNGEE. The V and J ends lost 3 bases and 0 bases respectively, with 2 bases between them. This CDR3 region has 12 residues. Supplemented by reference TRBV9 and TRBJ2-3, the full variable domain reads DSGVTQTPKHLITATGQRVTLRCSPRSGDLSVYWYQQSLDQGLQFLIQYYNGEERAKGNILERFSAQQFPDLHSELNLSSLELGDSALYFCASSESTDTQYFGPGTRLTVL.

The V call is TRBV4-2, the J call TRBJ1-5; no clear D gene. The germline CDR1 and CDR2 sequences are LGHNA and YNFKEQ. Trimming took off 2 bases at V and 3 bases at J, with 2 bases between the two ends. The CDR3 is 12 residues long. The chain's CDR3 is CASSQINQPQHF. The CDR3 DNA reads TGTGCCAGCAGCCAAATCAATCAGCCCCAGCATTTT.

The chain has TRBV5-4 and TRBJ2-2; D not resolved. Germline V gene data show CDR1 as SGHNT and CDR2 as YYREEE (reference sequence). Trimming removed 1 base from V and 1 base from J, with 11 bases in between. The CDR3 runs 16 residues. CDR3 bases: TGTGCCAGCAGCTTGCCTGACGGGTTGAACACCGGGGAGCTGTTTTTT. Residues: CASSLPDGLNTGELFF.

This chain links TRBV11-1 with TRBJ2-5; maybe TRBD2 (6 bases). Trimming removed 2 bases at V and 1 base at J, with 11 bases between. The CDR3 spans 15 residues. Germline V gene sequence: CDR1 SGHAT, CDR2 FQDESV (reference sequence). The CDR3 region has the DNA TGTGCCAGCAGCTTACCGGGACTGTTCCAAGAGACCCAGTACTTC. It yields the protein CASSLPGLFQETQYF.

This clone was seen once. The chain combines TRBV20-1 with TRBJ1-2; D ambiguous. The CDR3 covers 9 residues. The germline V gene has CDR1 DFQATT and CDR2 SNEGSKA (reference sequence). V lost 6 bases and J lost 5, with 4 bases in between. CDR3 amino acids: CSAGYGYTF. In DNA form, the CDR3 reads TGCAGTGCGGGATATGGCTACACCTTC.

J is TRBJ2-7 and V is TRBV6-6; no reliable D call. Germline lookup yields CDR1 MNHNY and CDR2 SVGAGI (reference sequence). The CDR3 extends over 14 amino acids. Between the trimmed V and J ends, which lost 0 bases and 4 bases, there was a span of 10 bases. The CDR3 nucleotides read TGTGCCAGCAGTTACTCGAACACGGTATACGAGCAGTACTTC. Translated, it gives CASSYSNTVYEQYF.

The V gene is TRBV19, the J gene TRBJ2-1; 11 bases are shared with TRBD2. The V and J ends lost 6 bases and 4 bases, in that order; junction bases with no gene match: 5. Per germline, CDR1 LNHDA and CDR2 SQIVND (reference sequence). This CDR3 region has 15 residues. CDR3 nucleotides: TGTGCCAGTAGAACCCTAGCGGGGGGTTACAATGAGCAGTTCTTC. Its protein is CASRTLAGGYNEQFF.

The V and J genes are TRBV4-1 and TRBJ2-2, with 8 bases identical to TRBD2. The CDR3 runs to 16 residues. V was pared by 1 base and J by 7 bases, with 8 bases of the junction left unmatched. In germline, CDR1 is MGHRA, CDR2 YSYEKL. The DNA for the CDR3 is TGCGCCAGCAGCCAAGTTTCGGGAGGGCGGGACGGGGAGCTGTTTTTT. It is translated as CASSQVSGGRDGELFF.

The chain uses TRBV6-1 and TRBJ2-7; 8 positions agree with TRBD1. The CDR3 totals 14 residues. Germline values: CDR1 MNHNS, CDR2 SASEGT. With V trimmed by 4 bases and J by 4 bases, 6 bases remained unmatched. CDR3 bases: TGTGCCAGCAGTGCCCGACAGGGGCGGTACGAGCAGTACTTC. Translated, it gives CASSARQGRYEQYF.

The CDR3 protein is CASSHRTSGSDEQFF. The CDR3 nucleotides read TGTGCCAGCAGCCATCGGACTAGCGGGAGCGATGAGCAGTTCTTC. The rearrangement uses TRBV7-2 and TRBJ2-1; TRBD2 matches 13 bases. The germline gives CDR1 SGHTA, CDR2 FQGNSA. The trim removed 5 bases at V and 8 bases at J, leaving 6 bases unmatched. The CDR3 consists of 15 residues.

V and J are TRBV5-5 and TRBJ1-6; tentative D call: TRBD1 (6 bases). Trimming shortened V by 5 bases and J by 4 bases, and 22 bases separated the two germline ends. The CDR3 extends over 18 amino acids. Looked up from germline, CDR1 is SGHKS and CDR2 is YYEKEE (reference sequence). The CDR3, as DNA: TGTGCCAGCAGTTTCGACAGGAGGACGAGGGTTTATAATTCACCCCTCCACTTT. As protein: CASSFDRRTRVYNSPLHF.

This chain uses TRBV5-6 with TRBJ2-7; maybe TRBD2 (5 bases). This CDR3 has 14 amino acids. Deletions cut 3 bases from V and 2 bases from J, with 12 bases between. CDR1 is SGHDT and CDR2 is YYEEEE in the germline V gene. The CDR3 loop is CASSSGSGAYEQYF. CDR3 bases: TGTGCCAGCAGCTCGGGAAGTGGAGCCTACGAGCAGTACTTC.

The chain carries TRBV11-1 and TRBJ1-4; 9 positions match TRBD1. The CDR3 totals 15 residues. Germline V gene data show CDR1 as SGHAT and CDR2 as FQDESV (reference sequence). Unmatched junction bases numbered 7, after V lost 5 bases and J lost 6 bases. CDR3 nucleotide sequence: TGTGCCAGCAGCGACCAGACAGGGGGTGATGAAAAACTGTTTTTT. The encoded protein is CASSDQTGGDEKLFF. Full variable domain (outside the CDR3, taken from reference TRBV11-1 and TRBJ1-4): EAEVAQSPRYKITEKSQAVAFWCDPISGHATLYWYRQILGQGPELLVQFQDESVVDDSQLPKDRFSAERLKGVDSTLKIQPAELGDSAMYLCASSDQTGGDEKLFFGSGTQLSVL.

The J gene is TRBJ1-2, the V gene TRBV4-2, with D maybe TRBD1 (5 bases). CDR3 length: 14 amino acids. Germline values: CDR1 LGHNA, CDR2 YNFKEQ. V gave up 4 bases and J gave up 2 bases, with 11 bases separating them. CDR3: CASSPPRDNYGYTF. The CDR3 region has the DNA TGTGCCAGCAGCCCTCCCCGGGACAACTATGGCTACACCTTC.

The chain employs TRBV5-1 and TRBJ1-2; perhaps TRBD1 as D (6 bases). CDR3 size: 14 residues. Trimming removed 4 bases at V and 2 bases at J, with 12 bases between. In germline, CDR1 is SGHRS, CDR2 YFSETQ. CDR3 loop: CASSVNTGNYGYTF. DNA of the CDR3: TGCGCCAGCAGCGTCAACACAGGGAACTATGGCTACACCTTC. The full variable domain, rest sourced from reference TRBV5-1 and TRBJ1-2, is KAGVTQTPRYLIKTRGQQVTLSCSPISGHRSVSWYQQTPGQGLQFLFEYFSETQRNKGNFPGRFSGRQFSNSRSEMNVSTLELGDSALYLCASSVNTGNYGYTFGSGTRLTVV.

This sequence joins TRBV18 and TRBJ1-2; D call uncertain. Germline lookup yields CDR1 KGHSH and CDR2 LQKENI. The V and J ends lost 3 bases and 1 base respectively, with 9 bases between them. CDR3 length: 14 amino acids. The CDR3 DNA reads TGTGCCAGCTCACCGTCCGGGGTTAACTATGGCTACACCTTC. Its protein is CASSPSGVNYGYTF.

J is TRBJ2-5 and V is TRBV5-1; D possibly matches TRBD1 or TRBD2 (5 bases each). V was cut by 4 bases and J by 3 bases, with 16 bases left in between. Germline CDR1 SGHRS, CDR2 YFSETQ. This CDR3 region has 15 residues. The DNA of the CDR3 is TGCGCCAGCAGCCATTCTGCTAGGGGAGAAGAGACCCAGTACTTC. Encoded protein: CASSHSARGEETQYF. Together with reference TRBV5-1 and TRBJ2-5, the CDR3 gives the full variable domain: KAGVTQTPRYLIKTRGQQVTLSCSPISGHRSVSWYQQTPGQGLQFLFEYFSETQRNKGNFPGRFSGRQFSNSRSEMNVSTLELGDSALYLCASSHSARGEETQYFGPGTRLLVL.

The V gene is TRBV10-3, the J gene TRBJ1-5; D not resolved. This CDR3 has 14 amino acids. Germline CDR1 is ENHRY and CDR2 is SYGVKD. Trimming shortened V by 4 bases and J by 0 bases, and 7 bases separated the two germline ends. The CDR3 region is CAISGTDSNQPQHF. The CDR3 DNA sequence: TGTGCCATCAGTGGGACTGATAGCAATCAGCCCCAGCATTTT.

The V gene is TRBV7-9, the J gene TRBJ1-1, with TRBD1 as a possible D gene (5 bases). Germline V gives CDR1 SEHNR, CDR2 FQNEAQ (reference sequence). CDR3 length: 15 residues. The V end was cut by 7 bases, the J end by 1 base, with 16 bases between. CDR3 in amino acids: CASTWGGSRNTEAFF. Written as DNA, the CDR3 is TGTGCCAGCACCTGGGGGGGATCACGGAACACTGAAGCTTTCTTT.

The sample holds one count of this clone. V usage is TRBV5-4 and J usage is TRBJ2-7, with D tentatively TRBD2 (5 bases). The CDR3 extends over 16 amino acids. From germline, CDR1 is SGHNT and CDR2 YYREEE (reference sequence). Between the trimmed V and J ends, which lost 5 bases and 2 bases, there was a span of 20 bases. As DNA, the CDR3 is TGTGCCAGCAGTCCAAAAGTTGGCGGGCCACCCTACGAGCAGTACTTC. As protein: CASSPKVGGPPYEQYF.

This chain uses TRBV4-3 with TRBJ2-3; 9 bases are shared with TRBD1. The CDR3 spans 16 residues. Trimming took 1 base from V and 2 from J; bases not matched to a gene: 4. The germline V gene encodes CDR1 LGHNA and CDR2 YSLEER. The chain's CDR3 is CASSQVDRGFTDTQYF. The CDR3 DNA reads as TGCGCCAGCAGCCAAGTGGACAGGGGTTTCACAGATACGCAGTATTTT.

The V and J genes are TRBV2 and TRBJ1-4; the D gene is possibly TRBD1 (6 bases). This CDR3 contains 14 residues. CDR1 is SNHLY, CDR2 FYNNEI, per germline. V was pared by 5 bases and J by 10 bases, with 17 bases between. This chain's CDR3 is CASSFGQMFGKLFF. DNA of the CDR3: TGTGCCAGCAGTTTTGGACAGATGTTCGGAAAACTGTTTTTT.

This clone showed up just a few times. The chain carries TRBV9 and TRBJ1-1; no reliable D call. The CDR3 runs 14 residues. Trimming took off 0 bases at V and 4 bases at J, with 10 bases between the two ends. Germline V CDR1 and CDR2: SGDLS, YYNGEE. The CDR3 bases are TGTGCCAGCAGCGTAGACAGCGTAAGCACTGAAGCTTTCTTT. Translating it yields CASSVDSVSTEAFF.

The rearrangement joins TRBV5-1 to TRBJ2-7; TRBD2 matches at 10 bases. The CDR3 has 18 residues. Trimming at V came to 0 bases and at J to 1 base, leaving 10 bases not matched to a gene. Germline CDR1 SGHRS, CDR2 YFSETQ. The CDR3 sequence: CASSLDISGGYKSYEQYF. The CDR3 nucleotides read TGCGCCAGCAGCTTGGATATTAGCGGGGGGTACAAGTCCTACGAGCAGTACTTC.

V gene TRBV19 combines with J gene TRBJ2-5; D is unclear. From germline, CDR1 is LNHDA and CDR2 SQIVND (reference sequence). V was pared by 4 bases and J by 2 bases, with 11 bases between. The CDR3 is 14 residues long. CDR3 protein: CASSTNVGQETQYF. DNA for the CDR3: TGTGCCAGTAGTACGAATGTTGGACAAGAGACCCAGTACTTC.

This chain links TRBV9 with TRBJ1-5; D gene ambiguous. The CDR3 is 14 residues long. Trimming removed 5 bases from V and 5 bases from J, with 14 bases in between. CDR1 and CDR2 (germline): SGDLS, YYNGEE. This chain's CDR3 is CASSKSLEDQPQHF. The CDR3 DNA reads as TGTGCCAGCAGTAAATCATTAGAGGATCAGCCCCAGCATTTT.